The T cell receptor (beta chain) described here comes from a study of technical replicates of blood from a few donors. The germline V gene encodes CDR1 SQVTM and CDR2 ANQGSEA. The CDR3 is made up of 13 amino acids. Trimming took 6 bases from V and 2 from J, leaving 12 bases between them. Repertoires were generated with immunoSEQ multiplex PCR, while TCRdb's copy carries only in-frame clones and drops some. The data hold around 70,000 clones, with approximately 95% observed a single time. The genes are TRBV29-1 and TRBJ2-3; D is perhaps TRBD1 (6 bases). The receptor comes from a human donor in good health. Input material: T cells isolated from PBMCs. The CDR3 reads CSVKTGFTDTQYF. DNA for the CDR3: TGCAGCGTGAAGACAGGTTTCACAGATACGCAGTATTTT.